The sequence of this TCR beta chain was determined in a study of CD8 T cells in ankylosing spondylitis. Findings and limits, study-wide: Matched ankylosing spondylitis synovial fluid reportedly showed significant enrichment of disease-linked clones. Disease-associated clones were CD8+ and fairly uncommon in peripheral blood. In the blood and synovial fluid of reactive arthritis, some motif variants had been previously reported. A motif in TCR beta, a set of about eight highly homologous variants, appeared characteristic of ankylosing spondylitis blood.

Germline lookup yields CDR1 SGHNT and CDR2 YYREEE (reference sequence). The V and J ends lost 4 bases and 4 bases respectively, with 18 bases between them. The CDR3 has 16 amino acids. A word on this clonotype: Its antigen is not known.

Scientists made TCR beta libraries using quantitative 5'-RACE with molecular barcodes. TCRdb ran MiXCR on the 5' RACE reads and lists one entry per CDR3 protein. In the table there are about 130,000 distinct CDR3 sequences, more than 15% of which are singletons. Material: blood, either unsorted or a sorted T cell fraction (not recorded which). The V gene is TRBV5-4, the J gene TRBJ2-1; D ambiguous. The source is a male donor with ankylosing spondylitis. The CDR3 DNA is TGTGCCAGCAGCCCTTTCCTTGGTGGAGAGTACAATGAGCAGTTCTTC. Protein: CASSPFLGGEYNEQFF.